This T cell receptor (beta chain) was observed in a study of blood T cell repertoires in COVID-19. Study overall: Samples taken during acute and convalescent COVID-19 were collected in the United States, Italy and Spain.

Authors' analysis steps: Using reference gene primer amplification, nucleated cell counts were estimated. Generated by immunoSEQ multiplex PCR, the TCRdb table keeps only in-frame clones and is missing some. D and trimming come from the DNA, and the V and J calls and clone size come from that table. This table has roughly 300,000 clones, 85% to 90% appearing once. Germline lookup yields CDR1 SGHTS and CDR2 YDEGEE. The CDR3 is 15 residues long. As for this clone: A much larger clonotype is one base distant, so this may be a read error.

The V gene is TRBV5-8, the J gene TRBJ1-1, with D uncertain. This receptor was identified in a young woman who had recovered from COVID-19. Material: PBMCs or T cells enriched from blood (not recorded which). CDR3 DNA: TGTGCCAACAGCTTGTACGGTAGGAGTGAGACTGAAGCTTTCTTT. Translated: CANSLYGRSETEAFF.